The T cell receptor beta chain under discussion was sequenced for a study of shared clonotypes between healthy human individuals. Germline trimming cut 4 bases from V and 2 bases from J; bases unmatched to any gene: 4. Germline V CDR1 and CDR2: MNHEY, SMNVEV (reference sequence). The CDR3 covers 15 residues. It was CD45RO-negative cells, positively selected for CCR7, that made up naive CD8 cells, with terminally differentiated effector memory CD45RA+ cells excluded. Using immunoSEQ multiplex PCR, the repertoire was profiled, and TCRdb retains in-frame clones only, with some absent. This table has around 2.1 million clones, 93% appearing once.

The V and J genes are TRBV27 and TRBJ2-1; 8 nucleotides align to TRBD1. What was sequenced was naive CD8+ T cells from PBMCs. The sequence was collected from a young man in good health. Some clones in this sample may be carry-over from other donors' samples. The CDR3 nucleotides read TGTGCCAGCAGTTCGACAGGGGCAACCTACAATGAGCAGTTCTTC. Its translation: CASSSTGATYNEQFF.